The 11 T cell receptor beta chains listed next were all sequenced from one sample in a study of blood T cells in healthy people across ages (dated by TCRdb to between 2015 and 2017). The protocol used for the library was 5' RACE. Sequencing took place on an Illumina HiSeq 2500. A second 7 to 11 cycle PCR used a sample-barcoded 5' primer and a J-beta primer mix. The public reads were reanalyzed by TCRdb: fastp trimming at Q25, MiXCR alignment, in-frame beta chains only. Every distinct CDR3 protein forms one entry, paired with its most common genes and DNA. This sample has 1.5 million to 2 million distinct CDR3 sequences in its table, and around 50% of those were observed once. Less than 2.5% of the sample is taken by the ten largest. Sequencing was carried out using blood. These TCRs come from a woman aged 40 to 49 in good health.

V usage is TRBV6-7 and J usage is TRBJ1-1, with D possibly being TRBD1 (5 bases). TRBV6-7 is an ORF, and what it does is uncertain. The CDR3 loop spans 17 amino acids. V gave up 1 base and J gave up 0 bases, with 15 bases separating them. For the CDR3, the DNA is TGTGCCAGCAGTTACTTCCTGGCGGGACCCCTGAACACTGAAGCTTTCTTT. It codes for CASSYFLAGPLNTEAFF.

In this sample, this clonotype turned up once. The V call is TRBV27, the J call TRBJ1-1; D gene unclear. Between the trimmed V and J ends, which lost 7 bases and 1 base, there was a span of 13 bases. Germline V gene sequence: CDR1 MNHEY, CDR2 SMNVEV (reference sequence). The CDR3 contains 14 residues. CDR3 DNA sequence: TGTGCCAGCATGGGTGGCAGTGGGAACACTGAAGCTTTCTTT. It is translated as CASMGGSGNTEAFF.

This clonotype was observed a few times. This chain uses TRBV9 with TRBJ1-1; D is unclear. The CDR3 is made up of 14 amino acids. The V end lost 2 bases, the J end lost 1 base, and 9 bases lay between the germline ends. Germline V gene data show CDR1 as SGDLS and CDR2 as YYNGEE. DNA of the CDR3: TGTGCCAGCAGCGTCATTAAGACGAACACTGAAGCTTTCTTT. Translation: CASSVIKTNTEAFF.

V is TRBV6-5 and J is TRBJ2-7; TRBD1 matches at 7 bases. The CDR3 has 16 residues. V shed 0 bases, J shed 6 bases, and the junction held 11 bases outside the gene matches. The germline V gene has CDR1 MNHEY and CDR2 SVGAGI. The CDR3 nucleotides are TGTGCCAGCAGTTACTCGATAAGCAGGGGGAAGTTCGAGCAGTACTTC. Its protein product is CASSYSISRGKFEQYF.

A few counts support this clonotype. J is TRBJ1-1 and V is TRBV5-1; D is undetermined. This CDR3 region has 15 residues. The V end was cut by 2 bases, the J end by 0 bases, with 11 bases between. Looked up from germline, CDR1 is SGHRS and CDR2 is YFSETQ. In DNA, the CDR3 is TGCGCCAGCAGCTTTGGGCACCTGATGAACACTGAAGCTTTCTTT. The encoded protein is CASSFGHLMNTEAFF. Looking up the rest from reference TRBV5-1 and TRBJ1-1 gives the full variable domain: KAGVTQTPRYLIKTRGQQVTLSCSPISGHRSVSWYQQTPGQGLQFLFEYFSETQRNKGNFPGRFSGRQFSNSRSEMNVSTLELGDSALYLCASSFGHLMNTEAFFGQGTRLTVV.

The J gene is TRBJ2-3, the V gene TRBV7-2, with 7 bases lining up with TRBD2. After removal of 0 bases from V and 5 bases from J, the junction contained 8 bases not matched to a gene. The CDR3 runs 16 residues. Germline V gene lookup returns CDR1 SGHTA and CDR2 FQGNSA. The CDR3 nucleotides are TGTGCCAGCAGCTTAGCTGGTCGGGGGGTGCAAGATACGCAGTATTTT. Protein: CASSLAGRGVQDTQYF.

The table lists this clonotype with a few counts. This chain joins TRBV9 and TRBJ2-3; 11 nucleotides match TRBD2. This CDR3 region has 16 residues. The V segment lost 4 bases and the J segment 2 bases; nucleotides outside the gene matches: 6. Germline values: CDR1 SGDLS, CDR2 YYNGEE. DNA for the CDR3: TGTGCCAGCAGCACCGGGACTAGCGGTAACACAGATACGCAGTATTTT. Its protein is CASSTGTSGNTDTQYF.

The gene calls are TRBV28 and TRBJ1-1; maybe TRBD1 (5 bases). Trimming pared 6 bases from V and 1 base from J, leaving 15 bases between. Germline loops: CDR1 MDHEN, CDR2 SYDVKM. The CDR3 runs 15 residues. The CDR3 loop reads CASSHGGKRNTEAFF. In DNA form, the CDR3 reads TGTGCCAGCAGCCATGGGGGAAAGAGGAACACTGAAGCTTTCTTT.

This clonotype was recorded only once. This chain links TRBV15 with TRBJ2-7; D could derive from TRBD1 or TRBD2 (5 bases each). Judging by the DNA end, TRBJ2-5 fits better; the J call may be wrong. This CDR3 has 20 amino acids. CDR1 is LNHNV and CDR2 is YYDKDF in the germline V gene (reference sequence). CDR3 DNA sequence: TGTGCCACCGGGGGACGGCGACGAACAGAGCAAGGGGATCAAGAAGGGACCCAGTACTTC. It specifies CATGGRRRTEQGDQEGTQYF.

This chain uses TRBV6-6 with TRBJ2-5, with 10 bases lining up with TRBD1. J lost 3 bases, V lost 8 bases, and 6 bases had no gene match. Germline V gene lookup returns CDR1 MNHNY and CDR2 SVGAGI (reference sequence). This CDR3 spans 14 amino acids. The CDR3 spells CASFRTGGKETQYF. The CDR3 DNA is TGTGCCAGCTTCCGGACAGGGGGGAAAGAGACCCAGTACTTC.

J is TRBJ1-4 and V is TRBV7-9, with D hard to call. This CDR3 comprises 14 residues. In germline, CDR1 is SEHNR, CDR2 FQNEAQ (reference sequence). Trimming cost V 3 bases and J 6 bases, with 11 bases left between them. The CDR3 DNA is TGTGCCAGCAGCTTTTTGGGTACGGATGAAAAACTGTTTTTT. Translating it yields CASSFLGTDEKLFF.